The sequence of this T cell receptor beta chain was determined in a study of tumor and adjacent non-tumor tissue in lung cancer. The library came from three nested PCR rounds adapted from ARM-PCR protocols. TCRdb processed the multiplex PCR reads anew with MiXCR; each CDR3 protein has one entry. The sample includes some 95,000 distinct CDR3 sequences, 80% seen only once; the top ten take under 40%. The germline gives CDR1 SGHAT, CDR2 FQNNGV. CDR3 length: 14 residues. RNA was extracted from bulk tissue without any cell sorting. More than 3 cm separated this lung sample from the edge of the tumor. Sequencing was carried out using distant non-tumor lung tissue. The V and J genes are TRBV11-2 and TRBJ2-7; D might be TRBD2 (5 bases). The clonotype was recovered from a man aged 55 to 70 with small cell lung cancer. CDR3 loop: CTSSPDLTSYERYV. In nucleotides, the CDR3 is TGTACCAGCAGCCCCGACTTGACCTCCTACGAGCGGTATGTC.